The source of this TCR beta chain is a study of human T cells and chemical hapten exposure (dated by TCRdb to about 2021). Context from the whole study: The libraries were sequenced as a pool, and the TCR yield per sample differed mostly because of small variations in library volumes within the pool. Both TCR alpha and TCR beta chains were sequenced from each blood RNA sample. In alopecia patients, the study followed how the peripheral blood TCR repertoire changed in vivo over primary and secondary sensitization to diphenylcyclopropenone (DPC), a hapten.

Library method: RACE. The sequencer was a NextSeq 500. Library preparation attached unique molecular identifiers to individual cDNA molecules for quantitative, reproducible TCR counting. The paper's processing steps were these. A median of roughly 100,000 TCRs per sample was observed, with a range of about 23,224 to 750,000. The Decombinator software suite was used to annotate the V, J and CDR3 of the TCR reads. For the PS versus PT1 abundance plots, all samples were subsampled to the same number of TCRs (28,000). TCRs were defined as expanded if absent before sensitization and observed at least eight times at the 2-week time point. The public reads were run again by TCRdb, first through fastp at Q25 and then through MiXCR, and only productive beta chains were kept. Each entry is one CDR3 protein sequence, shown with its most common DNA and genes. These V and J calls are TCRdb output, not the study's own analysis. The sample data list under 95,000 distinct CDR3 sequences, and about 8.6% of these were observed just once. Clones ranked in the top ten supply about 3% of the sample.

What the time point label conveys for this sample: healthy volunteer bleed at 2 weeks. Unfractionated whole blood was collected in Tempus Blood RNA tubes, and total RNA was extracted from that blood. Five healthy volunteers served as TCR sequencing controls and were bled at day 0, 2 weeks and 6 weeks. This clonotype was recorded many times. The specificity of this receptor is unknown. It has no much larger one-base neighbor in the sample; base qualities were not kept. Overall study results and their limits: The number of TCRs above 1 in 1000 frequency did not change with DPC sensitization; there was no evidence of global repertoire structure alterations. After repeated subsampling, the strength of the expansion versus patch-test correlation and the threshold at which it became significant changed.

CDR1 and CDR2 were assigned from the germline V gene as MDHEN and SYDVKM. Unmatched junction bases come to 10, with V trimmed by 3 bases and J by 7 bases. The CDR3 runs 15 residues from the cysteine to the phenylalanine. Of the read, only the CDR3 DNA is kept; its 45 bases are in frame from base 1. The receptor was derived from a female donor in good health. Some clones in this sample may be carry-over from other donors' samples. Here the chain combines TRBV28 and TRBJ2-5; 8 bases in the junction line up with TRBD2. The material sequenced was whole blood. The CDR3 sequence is CASSLGTRGGGTQYF. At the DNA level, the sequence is TGTGCCAGCAGTTTGGGGACTAGAGGTGGTGGGACCCAGTACTTC.